This T cell receptor (beta chain) appears in the sequencing data of a study of cytomegalovirus exposure and HLA in healthy donors. V was shortened by 5 bases and J by 7 bases, with 14 bases between the two germline ends. From germline, CDR1 is SGHTA and CDR2 FQGNSA. The CDR3 is 13 residues long. The PCR was carried out with 60 Vbeta primers and 13 Jbeta primers. The data were produced by immunoSEQ multiplex PCR, yet TCRdb's version contains in-frame clones alone and is incomplete. The repertoire holds 100,000 to 150,000 clones, with around two thirds as singletons. What was sequenced was PBMCs. This sequence originates from a man aged 55-75 years in good health and CMV-seropositive. The chain carries TRBV7-2 and TRBJ1-2; weak D call: TRBD1 (5 bases). The CDR3 nucleotides read TGTGCCAGCAGCGCTCAGGGAGGTGGTGGCTACACCTTC. It codes for CASSAQGGGGYTF.